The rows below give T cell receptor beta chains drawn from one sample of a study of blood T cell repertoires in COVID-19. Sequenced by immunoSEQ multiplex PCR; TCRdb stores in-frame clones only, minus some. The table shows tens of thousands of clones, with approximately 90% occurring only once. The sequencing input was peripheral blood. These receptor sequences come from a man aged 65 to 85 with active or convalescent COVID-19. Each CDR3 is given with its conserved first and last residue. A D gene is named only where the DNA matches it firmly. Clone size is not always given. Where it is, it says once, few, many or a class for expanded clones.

CDR3 DNA: TGTGCCAGCCGTAGCACAGGGACGAACACTGAAGCTTTCTTT
CDR3 protein: CASRSTGTNTEAFF
D gene: -
clone size: -
J gene: TRBJ1-1
V gene: TRBV25-1

CDR3 DNA: TGTGCCAGTAAAAAACAGGGGGCGGATGAAAAACTGTTTTTT
CDR3 protein: CASKKQGADEKLFF
D gene: TRBD1
clone size: -
J gene: TRBJ1-4
V gene: TRBV19

CDR3 DNA: TGTGCCAGCGGGACAACGGAGACCCAGTACTTC
CDR3 protein: CASGTTETQYF
D gene: -
clone size: few
J gene: TRBJ2-5
V gene: TRBV7-2

CDR3 DNA: TGTGCCAGCAGCAGTTACGCGACAGGGGGGAACACTGAAGCTTTCTTT
CDR3 protein: CASSSYATGGNTEAFF
D gene: TRBD1
clone size: -
J gene: TRBJ1-1
V gene: TRBV7-2

CDR3 DNA: TGTGCCAGCAGCCAGGACGAGGGCAGGACTGAAGCTTTCTTT
CDR3 protein: CASSQDEGRTEAFF
D gene: -
clone size: once
J gene: TRBJ1-1
V gene: TRBV4-2

CDR3 DNA: TGTGCCAGCAGCCCCAGGGTTCCCCTCTCCTACAATGAGCAGTTCTTC
CDR3 protein: CASSPRVPLSYNEQFF
D gene: -
clone size: -
J gene: TRBJ2-1
V gene: TRBV7-9

CDR3 DNA: TGTGCCAGCAGTTCGGACAGGGTTCAGCCCCAGCATTTT
CDR3 protein: CASSSDRVQPQHF
D gene: TRBD1
clone size: -
J gene: TRBJ1-5
V gene: TRBV6-2/TRBV6-3

CDR3 DNA: TGTGCCAGCTTTCCTCCAGGGGAGCCCCAGCCCCAGCATTTT
CDR3 protein: CASFPPGEPQPQHF
D gene: -
clone size: -
J gene: TRBJ1-5
V gene: TRBV28

CDR3 DNA: TGCGCCAGCACCAAGACGACACGTACCTACGGGCAGTACTTC
CDR3 protein: CASTKTTRTYGQYF
D gene: -
clone size: -
J gene: TRBJ2-7
V gene: TRBV5-1

CDR3 DNA: TGTGCCAGTAGTATTGTGGGGACAGTCGAGACCCAGTACTTC
CDR3 protein: CASSIVGTVETQYF
D gene: TRBD1
clone size: -
J gene: TRBJ2-5
V gene: TRBV19

CDR3 DNA: TGTGCCAGCTCACTGACAGATCGTACCACCATATATTTT
CDR3 protein: CASSLTDRTTIYF
D gene: -
clone size: -
J gene: TRBJ1-3
V gene: TRBV18

CDR3 DNA: TGTGCCAGCAGCTTATCGGGGACGGGAGGGACTGAAGCTTTCTTT
CDR3 protein: CASSLSGTGGTEAFF
D gene: -
clone size: -
J gene: TRBJ1-1
V gene: TRBV7-9

CDR3 DNA: TGTGCCAGCAGCAGACAGAGCTCCTACAATGAGCAGTTCTTC
CDR3 protein: CASSRQSSYNEQFF
D gene: -
clone size: -
J gene: TRBJ2-1
V gene: TRBV7-9

CDR3 DNA: TGCGCCAGCAGCTTGGACGGGGTCCGCCAAGAGACCCAGTACTTC
CDR3 protein: CASSLDGVRQETQYF
D gene: -
clone size: -
J gene: TRBJ2-5
V gene: TRBV5-1

CDR3 DNA: TGTGCCAGTAGTAACGGGGGAACCTACAATGAGCAGTTCTTC
CDR3 protein: CASSNGGTYNEQFF
D gene: -
clone size: -
J gene: TRBJ2-1
V gene: TRBV19

CDR3 DNA: TGTGCCAGCAGCCGCAGCAGGGGGGATGAGCAGTTCTTC
CDR3 protein: CASSRSRGDEQFF
D gene: -
clone size: -
J gene: TRBJ2-1
V gene: TRBV5-6

CDR3 DNA: TGTGCCAGCAGCTTGGGTTTATACAATGAGCAGTTCTTC
CDR3 protein: CASSLGLYNEQFF
D gene: -
clone size: -
J gene: TRBJ2-1
V gene: TRBV5-8

CDR3 DNA: TGTGCCAGTTCTGAAGGGGTCAGACAGCCCCAGCATTTT
CDR3 protein: CASSEGVRQPQHF
D gene: -
clone size: -
J gene: TRBJ1-5
V gene: TRBV19